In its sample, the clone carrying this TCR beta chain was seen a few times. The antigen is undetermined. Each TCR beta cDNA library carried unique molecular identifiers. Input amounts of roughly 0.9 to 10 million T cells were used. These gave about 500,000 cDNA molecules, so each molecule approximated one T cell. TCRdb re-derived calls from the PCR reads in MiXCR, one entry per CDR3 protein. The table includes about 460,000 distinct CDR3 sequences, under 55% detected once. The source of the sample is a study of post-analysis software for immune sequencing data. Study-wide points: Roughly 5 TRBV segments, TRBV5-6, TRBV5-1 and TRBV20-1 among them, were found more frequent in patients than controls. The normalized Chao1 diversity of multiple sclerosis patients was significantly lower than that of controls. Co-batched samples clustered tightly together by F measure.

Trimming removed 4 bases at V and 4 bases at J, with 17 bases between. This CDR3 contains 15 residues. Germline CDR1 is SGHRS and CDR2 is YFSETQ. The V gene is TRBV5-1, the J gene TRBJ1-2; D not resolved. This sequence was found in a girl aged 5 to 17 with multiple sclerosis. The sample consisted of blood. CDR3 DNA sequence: TGCGCCAGCAGCACGCGTCCGGGATATTCCTATGGCTACACCTTC. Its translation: CASSTRPGYSYGYTF.